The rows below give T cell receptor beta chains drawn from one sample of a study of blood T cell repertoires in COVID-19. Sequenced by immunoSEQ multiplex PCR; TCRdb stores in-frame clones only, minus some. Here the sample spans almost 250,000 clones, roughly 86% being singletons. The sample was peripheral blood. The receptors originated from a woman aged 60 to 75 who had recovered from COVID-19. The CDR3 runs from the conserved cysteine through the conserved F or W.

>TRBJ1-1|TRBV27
CASSSLPGGSEAFF
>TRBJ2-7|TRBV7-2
CASSIDRDEQYF
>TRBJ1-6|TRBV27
CASSMTLLGNSPLHF
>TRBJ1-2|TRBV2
CASNPVQGVGGYTF
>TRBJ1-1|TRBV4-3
CASSQDPGTGNTEAFF
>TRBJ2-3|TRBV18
CASSPGTDPDTQYF
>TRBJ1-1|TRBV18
CASSPNTGFDTEAFF
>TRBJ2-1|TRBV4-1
CASSQEPGVGNEQFF
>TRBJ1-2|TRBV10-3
CAISDGGGLELGYTF
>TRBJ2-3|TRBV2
CASSQDRGPDTQYF
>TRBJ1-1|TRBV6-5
CASSYPRGTEAFF
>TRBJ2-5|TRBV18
CASQGTTYQETQYF
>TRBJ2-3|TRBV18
CASSPEGVGDTQYF
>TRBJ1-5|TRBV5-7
CASSLAPGNQPQHF
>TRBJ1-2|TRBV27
CASSLGQAHRYTF
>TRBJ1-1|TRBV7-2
CASSPSGLGSTEAFF
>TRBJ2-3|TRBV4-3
CASSLDGGTSTDTQYF
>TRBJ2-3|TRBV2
CASRQLAGSTDTQYF
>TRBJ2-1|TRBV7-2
CASSFLAGEIYDEQFF
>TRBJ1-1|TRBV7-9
CASSPGLRAFF
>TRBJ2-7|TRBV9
CASSVLAGDYEQYF
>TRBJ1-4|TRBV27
CASSPQTGREKLFF
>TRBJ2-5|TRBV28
CASSLLSGQGGEETQYF
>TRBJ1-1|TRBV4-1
CASSRPQGTTEAFF
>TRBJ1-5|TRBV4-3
CASSQEQGYNQPQHF
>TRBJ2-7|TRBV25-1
CASSREGEDSSYEQYF
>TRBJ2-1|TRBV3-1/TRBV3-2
CASSQVSGEQFF
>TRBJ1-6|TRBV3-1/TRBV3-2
CASSPSGYNSPLHF
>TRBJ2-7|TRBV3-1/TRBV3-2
CASSRRRDEQYF
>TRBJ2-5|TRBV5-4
CASSSEAGRKETQYF
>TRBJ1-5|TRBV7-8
CASSLYGPNQPQHF
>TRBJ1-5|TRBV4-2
CASSQSRVQGDSNQPQHF